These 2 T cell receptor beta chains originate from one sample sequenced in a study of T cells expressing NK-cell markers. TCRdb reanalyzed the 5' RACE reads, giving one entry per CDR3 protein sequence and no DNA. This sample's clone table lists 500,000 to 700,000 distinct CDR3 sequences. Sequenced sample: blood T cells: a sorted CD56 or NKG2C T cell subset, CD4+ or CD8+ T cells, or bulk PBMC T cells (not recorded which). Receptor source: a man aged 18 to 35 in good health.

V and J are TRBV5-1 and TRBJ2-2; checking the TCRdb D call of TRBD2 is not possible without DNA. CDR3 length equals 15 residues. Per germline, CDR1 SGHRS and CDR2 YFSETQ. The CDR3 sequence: CASSLARRSAGELFF.

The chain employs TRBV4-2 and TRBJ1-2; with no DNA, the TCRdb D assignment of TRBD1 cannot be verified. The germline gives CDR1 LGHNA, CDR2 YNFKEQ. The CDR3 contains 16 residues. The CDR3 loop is CASSQTIGGGKYGYTF.